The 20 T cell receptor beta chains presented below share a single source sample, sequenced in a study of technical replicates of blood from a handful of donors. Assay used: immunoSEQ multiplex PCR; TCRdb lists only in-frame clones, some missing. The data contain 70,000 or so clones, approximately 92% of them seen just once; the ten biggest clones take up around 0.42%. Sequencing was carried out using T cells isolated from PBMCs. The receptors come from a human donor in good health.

The CDR3 coding sequence is TGTGCCAGCAGCCTCGGGACAGGGTCTGGGGCCAACGTCCTGACTTTC. As protein: CASSLGTGSGANVLTF. The chain uses TRBV7-3 and TRBJ2-6; 9 bases match TRBD1. With 5 bases clipped from V and 1 base from J, the junction kept 3 bases outside the gene matches. Germline V CDR1 and CDR2: SGHTA, FQGTGA. The CDR3 runs to 16 residues.

CDR3 sequence: CASRSRSGGTYEQYF. CDR3 nucleotide sequence: TGTGCCAGCAGGTCCCGGAGCGGGGGCACCTACGAGCAGTACTTC. V and J are TRBV7-6 and TRBJ2-7; TRBD2 matches at 8 bases. This CDR3 contains 15 residues. From germline, CDR1 is SGHVS and CDR2 FNYEAQ. Trimming took 6 bases from V and 2 from J; bases not matched to a gene: 9.

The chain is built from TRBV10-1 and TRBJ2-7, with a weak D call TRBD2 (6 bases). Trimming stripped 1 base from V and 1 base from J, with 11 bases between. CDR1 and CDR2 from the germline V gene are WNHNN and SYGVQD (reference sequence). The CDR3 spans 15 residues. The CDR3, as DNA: TGCGCCAGCAGTGAGTTCAGGGAGGATTCCTACGAGCAGTACTTC. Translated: CASSEFREDSYEQYF.

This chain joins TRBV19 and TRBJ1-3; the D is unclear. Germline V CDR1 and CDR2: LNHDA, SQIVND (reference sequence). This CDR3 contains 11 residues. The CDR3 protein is CAAGERNTIYF. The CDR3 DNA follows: TGTGCAGCTGGGGAGAGAAACACCATATATTTT.

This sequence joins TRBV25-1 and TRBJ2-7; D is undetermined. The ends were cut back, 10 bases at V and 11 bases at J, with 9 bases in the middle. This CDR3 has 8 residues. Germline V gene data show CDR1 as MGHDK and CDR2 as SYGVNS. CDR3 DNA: TGTGCCAACCGTAGAAAGTACTTC. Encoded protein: CANRRKYF.

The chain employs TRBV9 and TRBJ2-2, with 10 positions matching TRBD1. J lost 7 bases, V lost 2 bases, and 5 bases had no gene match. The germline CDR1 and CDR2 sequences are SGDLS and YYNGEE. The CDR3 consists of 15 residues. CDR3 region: CASSVDRGLIGELFF. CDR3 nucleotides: TGTGCCAGCAGCGTTGACAGGGGGCTCATCGGGGAGCTGTTTTTT.

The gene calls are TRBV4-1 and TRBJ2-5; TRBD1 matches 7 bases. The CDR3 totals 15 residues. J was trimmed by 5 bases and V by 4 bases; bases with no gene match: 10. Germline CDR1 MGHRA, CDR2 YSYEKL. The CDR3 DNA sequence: TGCGCCAGCAGCCCTCGACAGGGAATTATGGAGACCCAGTACTTC. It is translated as CASSPRQGIMETQYF.

This chain's CDR3 is CASSSGTGGMNTEAFF. The CDR3 DNA sequence: TGCGCCAGCAGCTCCGGGACAGGGGGGATGAACACTGAAGCTTTCTTT. The chain uses TRBV5-1 and TRBJ1-1, with TRBD1 matching over 11 bases. The germline V gene has CDR1 SGHRS and CDR2 YFSETQ. J was trimmed by 0 bases and V by 3 bases; bases with no gene match: 4. The CDR3 covers 16 residues.

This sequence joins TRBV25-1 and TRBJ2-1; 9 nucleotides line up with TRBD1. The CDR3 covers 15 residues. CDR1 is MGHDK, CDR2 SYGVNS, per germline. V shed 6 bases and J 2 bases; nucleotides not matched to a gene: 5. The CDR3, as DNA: TGTGCCAGCAGAGTTGGGACAGGGCCCTACAATGAGCAGTTCTTC. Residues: CASRVGTGPYNEQFF.

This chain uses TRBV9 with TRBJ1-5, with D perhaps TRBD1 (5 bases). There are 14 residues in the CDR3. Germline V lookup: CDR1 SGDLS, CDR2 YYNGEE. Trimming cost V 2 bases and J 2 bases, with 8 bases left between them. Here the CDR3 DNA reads TGTGCCAGCAGCGTCTGGGGGGGCAATCAGCCCCAGCATTTT. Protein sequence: CASSVWGGNQPQHF.

CDR3 sequence (DNA): TGCAGCGTTGAAGGGTGGCAGGGAACGAACACCGGGGAGCTGTTTTTT. It translates to CSVEGWQGTNTGELFF. The chain couples TRBV29-1 to TRBJ2-2, with D possibly matching TRBD1 (5 bases). Germline CDR1 SQVTM, CDR2 ANQGSEA. V was shortened by 1 base and J by 0 bases, with 12 bases between the two germline ends. The CDR3 has 16 amino acids.

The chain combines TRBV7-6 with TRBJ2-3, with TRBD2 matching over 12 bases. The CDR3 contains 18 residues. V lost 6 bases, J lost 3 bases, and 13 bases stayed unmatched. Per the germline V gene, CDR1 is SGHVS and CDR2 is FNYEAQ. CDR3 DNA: TGTGCCAGCAGAAACGGACTAGCGGGAAATCTGAGGACAGATACGCAGTATTTT. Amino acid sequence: CASRNGLAGNLRTDTQYF.

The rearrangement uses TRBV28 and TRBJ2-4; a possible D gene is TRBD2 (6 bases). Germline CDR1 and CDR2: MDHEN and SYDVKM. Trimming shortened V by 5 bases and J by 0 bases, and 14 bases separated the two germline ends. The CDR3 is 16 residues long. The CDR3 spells CASSRRVREAKNIQYF. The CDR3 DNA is TGTGCCAGCAGTCGTAGGGTGCGGGAAGCCAAAAACATTCAGTACTTC.

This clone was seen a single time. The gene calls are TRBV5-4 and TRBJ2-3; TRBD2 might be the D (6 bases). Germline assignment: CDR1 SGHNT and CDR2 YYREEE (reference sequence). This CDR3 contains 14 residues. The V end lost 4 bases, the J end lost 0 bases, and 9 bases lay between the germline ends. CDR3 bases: TGTGCCAGCAGCATCGGGACTAGCACAGATACGCAGTATTTT. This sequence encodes CASSIGTSTDTQYF.

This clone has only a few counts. The CDR3 DNA reads as TGTGCCTGGAGTGTACCGGGTAGCACAGATACGCAGTATTTT. It codes for CAWSVPGSTDTQYF. V and J are TRBV30 and TRBJ2-3; no definite D call. Trimming stripped 0 bases from V and 0 bases from J, with 7 bases between. There are 14 residues in the CDR3. Germline values: CDR1 GTSNPN, CDR2 SVGIG (reference sequence).

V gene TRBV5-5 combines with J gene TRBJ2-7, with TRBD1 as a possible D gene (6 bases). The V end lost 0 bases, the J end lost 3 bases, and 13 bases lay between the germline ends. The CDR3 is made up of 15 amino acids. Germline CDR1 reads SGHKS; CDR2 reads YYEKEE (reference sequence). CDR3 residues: CASSLEFDRIYEQYF. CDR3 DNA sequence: TGTGCCAGCAGCTTGGAATTTGACAGGATCTACGAGCAGTACTTC.

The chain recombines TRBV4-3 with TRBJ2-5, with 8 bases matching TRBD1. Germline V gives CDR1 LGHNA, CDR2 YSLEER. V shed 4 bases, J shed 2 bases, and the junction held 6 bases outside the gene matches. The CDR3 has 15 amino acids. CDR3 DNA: TGCGCCAGCAGCCGAAACAGGGGGAGGCAAGAGACCCAGTACTTC. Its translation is CASSRNRGRQETQYF.

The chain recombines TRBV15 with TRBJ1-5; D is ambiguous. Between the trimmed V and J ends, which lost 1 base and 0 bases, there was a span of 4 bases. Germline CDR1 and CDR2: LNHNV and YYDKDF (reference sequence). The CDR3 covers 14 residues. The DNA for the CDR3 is TGTGCCACCAGCAGAGTTAGTAGCAATCAGCCCCAGCATTTT. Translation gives CATSRVSSNQPQHF.

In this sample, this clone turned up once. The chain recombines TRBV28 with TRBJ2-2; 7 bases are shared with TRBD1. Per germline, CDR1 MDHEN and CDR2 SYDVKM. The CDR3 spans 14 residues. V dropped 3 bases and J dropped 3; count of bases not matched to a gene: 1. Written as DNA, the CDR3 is TGTGCCAGCAGTTTTCAGGGGGACACCGGGGAGCTGTTTTTT. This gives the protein CASSFQGDTGELFF.

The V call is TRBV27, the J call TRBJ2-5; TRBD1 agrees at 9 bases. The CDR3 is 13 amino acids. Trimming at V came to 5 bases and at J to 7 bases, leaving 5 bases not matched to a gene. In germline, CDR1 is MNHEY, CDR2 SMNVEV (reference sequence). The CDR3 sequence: CASSLDRGGTQYF. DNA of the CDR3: TGTGCCAGCAGTCTGGACAGGGGTGGGACCCAGTACTTC.